Described below is a single TCR beta chain sequence and its context. The same CDR3 also results from other DNA sequences found in this sample. This record belongs to a study of shared clonotypes between healthy human individuals. As for the study in general: Researchers assigned three CD4 naive, three CD4 memory, two CD8 naive and one CD8 memory plate to each donor.

Here immunoSEQ multiplex PCR was the method, and the copy in TCRdb shows in-frame clones only, minus some. Among some 1.4 million clones, over 95% were seen once, and the ten largest hold about 1%. V shed 6 bases and J 8 bases; nucleotides not matched to a gene: 3. The CDR3 sequence is 11 residues long. Germline V gives CDR1 SQVTM, CDR2 ANQGSEA. Sequencing was done on a sample of naive CD4+ T cells sorted from blood. Described subset: CD45RA+ positively selected. The sequence was obtained from a man aged 25-45 years in good health. The chain carries TRBV29-1 and TRBJ1-2; TRBD1 agrees at 10 bases. The CDR3 nucleotides read TGCAGCGTGACAGGGGGCTCGGGCTACACCTTC. It yields the protein CSVTGGSGYTF.